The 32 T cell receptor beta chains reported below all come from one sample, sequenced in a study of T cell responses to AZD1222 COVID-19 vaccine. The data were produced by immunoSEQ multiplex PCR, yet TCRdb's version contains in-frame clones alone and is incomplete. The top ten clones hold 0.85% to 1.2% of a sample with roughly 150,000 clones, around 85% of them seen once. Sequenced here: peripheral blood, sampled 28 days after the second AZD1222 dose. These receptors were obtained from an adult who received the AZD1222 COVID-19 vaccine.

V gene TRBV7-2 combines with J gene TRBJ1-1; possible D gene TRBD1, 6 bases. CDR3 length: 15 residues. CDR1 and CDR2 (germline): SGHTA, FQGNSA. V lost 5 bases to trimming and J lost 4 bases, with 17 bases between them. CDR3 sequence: CASSTDRRMGTEAFF. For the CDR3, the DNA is TGTGCCAGCAGCACAGACAGGAGGATGGGCACTGAAGCTTTCTTT.

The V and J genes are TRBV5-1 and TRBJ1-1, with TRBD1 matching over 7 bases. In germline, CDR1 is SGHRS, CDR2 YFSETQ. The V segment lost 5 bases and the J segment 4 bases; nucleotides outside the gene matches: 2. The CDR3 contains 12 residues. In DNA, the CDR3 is TGCGCCAGCAGGAGGGACAGCACTGAAGCTTTCTTT. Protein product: CASRRDSTEAFF.

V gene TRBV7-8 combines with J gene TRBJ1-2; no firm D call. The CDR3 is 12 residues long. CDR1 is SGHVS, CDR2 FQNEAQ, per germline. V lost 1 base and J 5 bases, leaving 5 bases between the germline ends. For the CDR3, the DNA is TGTGCCAGCAGCTTAGGGTATTATGGCTACACCTTC. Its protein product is CASSLGYYGYTF.

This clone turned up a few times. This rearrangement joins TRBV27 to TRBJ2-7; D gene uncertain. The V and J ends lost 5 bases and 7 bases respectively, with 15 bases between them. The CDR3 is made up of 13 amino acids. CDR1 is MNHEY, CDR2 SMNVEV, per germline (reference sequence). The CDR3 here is CASSPSRLGEQYF. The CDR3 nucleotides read TGTGCCAGCAGTCCCAGCCGATTGGGGGAGCAGTACTTC.

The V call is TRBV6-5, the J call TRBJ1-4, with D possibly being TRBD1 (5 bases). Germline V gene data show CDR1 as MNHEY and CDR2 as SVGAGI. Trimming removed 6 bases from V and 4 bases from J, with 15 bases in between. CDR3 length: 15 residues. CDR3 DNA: TGTGCCAGCAGCCGTTCGGGGCGAAGTAATGAAAAACTGTTTTTT. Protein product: CASSRSGRSNEKLFF.

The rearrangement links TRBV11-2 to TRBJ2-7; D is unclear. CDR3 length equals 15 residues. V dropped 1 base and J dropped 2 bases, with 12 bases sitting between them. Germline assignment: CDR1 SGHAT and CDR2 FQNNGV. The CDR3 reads CASSLGASPTYEQYF. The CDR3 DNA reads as TGTGCCAGCAGCTTAGGTGCCAGCCCAACCTACGAGCAGTACTTC.

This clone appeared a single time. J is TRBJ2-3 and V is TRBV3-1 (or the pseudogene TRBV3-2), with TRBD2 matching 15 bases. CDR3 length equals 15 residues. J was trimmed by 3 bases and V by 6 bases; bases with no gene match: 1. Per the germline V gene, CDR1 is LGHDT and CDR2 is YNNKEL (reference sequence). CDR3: CASSGTSGRTDTQYF. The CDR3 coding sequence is TGTGCCAGCAGTGGGACTAGCGGGAGGACAGATACGCAGTATTTT.

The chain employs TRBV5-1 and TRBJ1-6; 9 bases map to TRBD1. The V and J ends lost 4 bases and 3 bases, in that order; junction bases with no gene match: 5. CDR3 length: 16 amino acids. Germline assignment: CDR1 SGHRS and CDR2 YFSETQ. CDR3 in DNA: TGCGCCAGCAGCGCGGACAGGGGATTCTATAATTCACCCCTCCACTTT. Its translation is CASSADRGFYNSPLHF.

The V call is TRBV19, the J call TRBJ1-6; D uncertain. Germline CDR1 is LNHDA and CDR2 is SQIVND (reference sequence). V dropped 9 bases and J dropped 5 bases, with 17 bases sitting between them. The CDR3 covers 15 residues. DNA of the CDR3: TGTGCCAGCAGCCCTAGTGTCGGTCATAATTCACCCCTCCACTTT. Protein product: CASSPSVGHNSPLHF.

The CDR3 spells CASSVTGPSGNTIYF. The DNA for the CDR3 is TGTGCCAGCAGTGTGACAGGGCCCTCTGGAAACACCATATATTTT. This sequence joins TRBV25-1 and TRBJ1-3, with 7 bases aligning to TRBD1. V trimming: 4 bases; J trimming: 0 bases; junction bases outside the gene matches: 3. Germline V gene sequence: CDR1 MGHDK, CDR2 SYGVNS. This CDR3 has 15 residues.

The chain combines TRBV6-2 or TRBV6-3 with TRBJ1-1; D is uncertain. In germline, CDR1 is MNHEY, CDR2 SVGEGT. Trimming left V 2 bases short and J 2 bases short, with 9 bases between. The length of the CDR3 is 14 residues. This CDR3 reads CASSYEEENTEAFF. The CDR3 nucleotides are TGTGCCAGCAGTTACGAGGAAGAAAACACTGAAGCTTTCTTT.

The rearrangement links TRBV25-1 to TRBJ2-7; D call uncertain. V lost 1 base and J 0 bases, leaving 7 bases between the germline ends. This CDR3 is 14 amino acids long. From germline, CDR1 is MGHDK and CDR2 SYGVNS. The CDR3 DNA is TGTGCCAGCAGTGAATTCTCCAGCTCCTACGAGCAGTACTTC. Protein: CASSEFSSSYEQYF.

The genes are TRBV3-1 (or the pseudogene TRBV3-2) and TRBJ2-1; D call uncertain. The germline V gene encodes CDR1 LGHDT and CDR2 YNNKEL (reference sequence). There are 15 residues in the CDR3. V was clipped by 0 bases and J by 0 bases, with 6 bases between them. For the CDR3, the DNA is TGTGCCAGCAGCCAAGAGGTGGGCTCCTACAATGAGCAGTTCTTC. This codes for CASSQEVGSYNEQFF.

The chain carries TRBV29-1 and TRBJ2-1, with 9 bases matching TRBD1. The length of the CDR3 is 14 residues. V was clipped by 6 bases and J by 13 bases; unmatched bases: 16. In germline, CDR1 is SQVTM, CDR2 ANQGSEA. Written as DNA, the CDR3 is TGCAGCGTACCTTGGGACAGGGCCCCGCCGGTACAGTTCTTC. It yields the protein CSVPWDRAPPVQFF.

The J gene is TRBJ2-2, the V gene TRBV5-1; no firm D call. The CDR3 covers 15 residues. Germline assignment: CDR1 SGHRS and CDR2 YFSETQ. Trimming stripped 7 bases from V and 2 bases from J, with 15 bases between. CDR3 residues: CASREVPQNTGELFF. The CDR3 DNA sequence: TGCGCCAGCCGAGAGGTACCCCAAAACACCGGGGAGCTGTTTTTT.

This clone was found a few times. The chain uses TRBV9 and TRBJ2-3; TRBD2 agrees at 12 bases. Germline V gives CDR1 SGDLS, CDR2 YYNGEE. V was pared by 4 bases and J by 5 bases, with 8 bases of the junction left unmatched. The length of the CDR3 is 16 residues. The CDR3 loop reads CASSTSSGGGQDTQYF. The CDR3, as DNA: TGTGCCAGCAGCACCTCTAGCGGGGGGGGCCAAGATACGCAGTATTTT. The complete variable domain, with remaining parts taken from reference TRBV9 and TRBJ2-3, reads DSGVTQTPKHLITATGQRVTLRCSPRSGDLSVYWYQQSLDQGLQFLIQYYNGEERAKGNILERFSAQQFPDLHSELNLSSLELGDSALYFCASSTSSGGGQDTQYFGPGTRLTVL.

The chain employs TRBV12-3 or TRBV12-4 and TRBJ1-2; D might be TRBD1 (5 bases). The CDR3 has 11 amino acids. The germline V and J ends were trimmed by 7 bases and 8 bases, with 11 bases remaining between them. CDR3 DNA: TGTGCCAGCACCTCAGGGTACGGCTACACCTTC. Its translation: CASTSGYGYTF.

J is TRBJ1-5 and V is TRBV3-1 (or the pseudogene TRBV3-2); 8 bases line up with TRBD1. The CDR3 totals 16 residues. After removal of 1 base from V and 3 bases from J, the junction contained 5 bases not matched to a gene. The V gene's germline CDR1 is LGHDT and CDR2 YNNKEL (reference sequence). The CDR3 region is CASSQADRGPNQPQHF. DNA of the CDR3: TGTGCCAGCAGCCAAGCCGACAGGGGACCCAATCAGCCCCAGCATTTT.

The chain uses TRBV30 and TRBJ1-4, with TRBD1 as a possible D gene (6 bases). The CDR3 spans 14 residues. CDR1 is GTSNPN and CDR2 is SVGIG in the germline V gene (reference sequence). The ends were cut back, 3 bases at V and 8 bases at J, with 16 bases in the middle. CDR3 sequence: CAWRAAGAGEKLFF. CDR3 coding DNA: TGTGCCTGGAGGGCTGCAGGGGCGGGAGAAAAACTGTTTTTT.

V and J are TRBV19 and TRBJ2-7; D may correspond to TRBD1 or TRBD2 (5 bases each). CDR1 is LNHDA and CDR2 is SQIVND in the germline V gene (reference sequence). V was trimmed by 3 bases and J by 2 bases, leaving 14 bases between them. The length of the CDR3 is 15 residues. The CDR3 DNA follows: TGTGCCAGTAGTATTGCAGGGTGGGGGACCTACGAGCAGTACTTC. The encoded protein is CASSIAGWGTYEQYF.

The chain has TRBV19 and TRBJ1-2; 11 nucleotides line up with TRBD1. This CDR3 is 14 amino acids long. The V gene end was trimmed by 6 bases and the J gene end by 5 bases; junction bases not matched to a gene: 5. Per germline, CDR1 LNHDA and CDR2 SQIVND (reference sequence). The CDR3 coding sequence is TGTGCCAGTAGCTGGACAGGGGGCGAGTATGGCTACACCTTC. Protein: CASSWTGGEYGYTF.

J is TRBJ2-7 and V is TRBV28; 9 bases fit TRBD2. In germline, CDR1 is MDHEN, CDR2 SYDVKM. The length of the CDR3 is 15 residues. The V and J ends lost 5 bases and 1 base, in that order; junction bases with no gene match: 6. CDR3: CASSILAGVSYEQYF. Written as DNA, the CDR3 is TGTGCCAGCAGTATCTTAGCGGGGGTTTCCTACGAGCAGTACTTC.

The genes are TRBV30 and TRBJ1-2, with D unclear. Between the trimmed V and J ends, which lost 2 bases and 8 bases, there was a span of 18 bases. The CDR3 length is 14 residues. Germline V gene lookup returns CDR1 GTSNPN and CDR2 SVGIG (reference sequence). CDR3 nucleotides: TGTGCCTGGAGTTCGGCTATAGGAGGCCAGGGCTACACCTTC. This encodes CAWSSAIGGQGYTF.

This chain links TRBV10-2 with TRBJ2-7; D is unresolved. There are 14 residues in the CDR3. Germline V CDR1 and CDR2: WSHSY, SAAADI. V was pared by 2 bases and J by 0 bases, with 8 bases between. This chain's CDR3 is CASSEDGFSYEQYF. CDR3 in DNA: TGCGCCAGCAGTGAGGACGGGTTCTCCTACGAGCAGTACTTC.

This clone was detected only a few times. The DNA for the CDR3 is TGTGCCAGCAGCCCAGAACCGGGACAGAACTACGAGCAGTACTTC. This encodes CASSPEPGQNYEQYF. The rearrangement links TRBV9 to TRBJ2-7; the match to TRBD1 covers 7 bases. The CDR3 totals 15 residues. Looked up from germline, CDR1 is SGDLS and CDR2 is YYNGEE. V lost 4 bases to trimming and J lost 3 bases; unmatched junction nucleotides: 10.

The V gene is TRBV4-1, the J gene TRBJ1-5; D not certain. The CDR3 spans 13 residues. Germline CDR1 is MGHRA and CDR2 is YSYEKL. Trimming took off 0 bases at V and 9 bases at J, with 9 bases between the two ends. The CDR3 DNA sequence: TGCGCCAGCAGCCAAGATGGCAGTTCGCCCCAGCATTTT. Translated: CASSQDGSSPQHF.

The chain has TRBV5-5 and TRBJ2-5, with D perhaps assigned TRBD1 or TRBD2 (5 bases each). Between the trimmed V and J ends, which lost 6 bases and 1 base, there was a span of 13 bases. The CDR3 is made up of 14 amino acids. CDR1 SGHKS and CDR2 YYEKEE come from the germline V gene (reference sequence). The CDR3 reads CASNARGIQETQYF. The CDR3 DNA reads TGTGCCAGCAACGCCCGGGGCATCCAAGAGACCCAGTACTTC.

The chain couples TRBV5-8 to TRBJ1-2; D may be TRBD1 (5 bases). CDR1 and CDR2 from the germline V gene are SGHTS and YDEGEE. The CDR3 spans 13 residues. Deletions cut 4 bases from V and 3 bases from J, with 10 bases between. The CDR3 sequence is CASSRRGDYGYTF. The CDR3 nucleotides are TGTGCCAGCAGCAGGCGGGGGGACTATGGCTACACCTTC.

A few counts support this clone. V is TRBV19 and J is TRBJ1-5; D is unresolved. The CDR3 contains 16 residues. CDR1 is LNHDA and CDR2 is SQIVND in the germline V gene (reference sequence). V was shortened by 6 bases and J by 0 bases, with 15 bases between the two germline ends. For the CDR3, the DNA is TGTGCCAGTAGAGAATTGTTGAGAGATAGCAATCAGCCCCAGCATTTT. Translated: CASRELLRDSNQPQHF. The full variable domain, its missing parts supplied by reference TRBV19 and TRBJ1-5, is DGGITQSPKYLFRKEGQNVTLSCEQNLNHDAMYWYRQDPGQGLRLIYYSQIVNDFQKGDIAEGYSVSREKKESFPLTVTSAQKNPTAFYLCASRELLRDSNQPQHFGDGTRLSIL.

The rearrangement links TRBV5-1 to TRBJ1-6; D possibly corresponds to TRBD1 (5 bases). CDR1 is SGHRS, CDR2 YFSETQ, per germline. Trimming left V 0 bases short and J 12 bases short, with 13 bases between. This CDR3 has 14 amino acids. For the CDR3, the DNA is TGCGCCAGCAGCTTGGGGCAGGGCGTCGGACCCCTCCACTTT. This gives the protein CASSLGQGVGPLHF.

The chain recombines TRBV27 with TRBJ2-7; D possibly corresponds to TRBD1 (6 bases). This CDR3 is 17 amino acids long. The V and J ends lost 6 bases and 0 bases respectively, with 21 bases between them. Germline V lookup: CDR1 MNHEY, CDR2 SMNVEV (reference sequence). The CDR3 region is CASRPRRKGTYSYEQYF. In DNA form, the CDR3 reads TGTGCCAGCAGGCCACGCCGAAAGGGGACATACTCCTACGAGCAGTACTTC.

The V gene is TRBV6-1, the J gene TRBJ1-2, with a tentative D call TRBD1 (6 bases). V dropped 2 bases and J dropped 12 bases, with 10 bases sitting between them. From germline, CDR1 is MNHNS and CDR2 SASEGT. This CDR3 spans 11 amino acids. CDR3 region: CASSEWDTHTF. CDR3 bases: TGTGCCAGCAGTGAATGGGACACGCACACCTTC.